The 28 T cell receptor beta chains below were found in one sample sequenced in a study of blood T cell repertoires in COVID-19. Generated by immunoSEQ multiplex PCR, the TCRdb table keeps only in-frame clones and is missing some. The sample gives roughly 300,000 clones, approximately 89% of which show up once; about 8% is in the top ten. Sequencing was done on a sample of peripheral blood. The receptors derive from a woman aged 45-59 years who had recovered from COVID-19.

The chain recombines TRBV9 with TRBJ1-4; no clear D. The germline V gene has CDR1 SGDLS and CDR2 YYNGEE. CDR3 length: 13 residues. Trimming took 4 bases from V and 8 from J, leaving 12 bases between them. The CDR3 spells CASSPGEREKLFF. DNA of the CDR3: TGTGCCAGCAGCCCCGGAGAGCGGGAAAAACTGTTTTTT.

The genes are TRBV2 and TRBJ1-5; D gene ambiguous. The ends were cut back, 5 bases at V and 6 bases at J, with 14 bases in the middle. The germline CDR1 and CDR2 sequences are SNHLY and FYNNEI. This CDR3 has 14 residues. CDR3: CASSFTGNGQPQHF. For the CDR3, the DNA is TGTGCCAGCAGTTTTACGGGGAACGGTCAGCCCCAGCATTTT.

The chain has TRBV19 and TRBJ2-2; 11 bases line up with TRBD2. This CDR3 spans 15 amino acids. Losses at the gene ends were 7 bases for V and 1 base for J; bases not matched to a gene: 2. Per the germline V gene, CDR1 is LNHDA and CDR2 is SQIVND (reference sequence). The CDR3 DNA follows: TGTGCCAGTACCGGGACTAGCGGGAACACCGGGGAGCTGTTTTTT. This codes for CASTGTSGNTGELFF.

This clone occurred once. This chain joins TRBV11-2 and TRBJ2-1; D is possibly TRBD2 (6 bases). The CDR3 is made up of 19 amino acids. Germline V gene sequence: CDR1 SGHAT, CDR2 FQNNGV. Between the trimmed V and J ends, which lost 5 bases and 0 bases, there was a span of 23 bases. CDR3 loop: CASSLRRLAGWSSYNEQFF. CDR3 bases: TGTGCCAGCAGCCTCCGGCGTCTTGCGGGATGGAGCTCCTACAATGAGCAGTTCTTC.

This chain uses TRBV28 with TRBJ1-2; TRBD1 matches 8 bases. Germline-derived CDR1 and CDR2 are MDHEN and SYDVKM. With V trimmed by 2 bases and J by 5 bases, 10 bases remained unmatched. The CDR3 has 16 residues. CDR3 DNA sequence: TGTGCCAGCAGTTTACCCTCTGGACAGGGTAAATATGGCTACACCTTC. It is translated as CASSLPSGQGKYGYTF.

This sequence joins TRBV7-2 and TRBJ2-1; D is possibly TRBD2 (7 bases). This CDR3 contains 19 residues. Germline CDR1 is SGHTA and CDR2 is FQGNSA. The V end lost 5 bases, the J end lost 4 bases, and 27 bases lay between the germline ends. DNA for the CDR3: TGTGCCAGCAGCCTTTCCAATCCGGGGGGCCCGAGTTGGTACAATGAGCAGTTCTTC. Its protein is CASSLSNPGGPSWYNEQFF.

This chain uses TRBV6-6 with TRBJ2-5; D possibly corresponds to TRBD2 (6 bases). V was clipped by 5 bases and J by 5 bases, with 21 bases between them. From germline, CDR1 is MNHNY and CDR2 SVGAGI (reference sequence). The CDR3 is 16 residues long. As DNA, the CDR3 is TGTGCCAGCAGTCCTGGTTTGACTAGTATAGGCGAGACCCAGTACTTC. It yields the protein CASSPGLTSIGETQYF.

The gene calls are TRBV7-9 and TRBJ2-7; a possible D gene is TRBD2 (7 bases). V lost 0 bases to trimming and J lost 12 bases, with 15 bases between them. Germline V gives CDR1 SEHNR, CDR2 FQNEAQ (reference sequence). The CDR3 has 13 residues. CDR3 coding DNA: TGTGCCAGCAGCTTAGCTGGTGGGGGGGGCCTGTACTTC. It translates to CASSLAGGGGLYF.

The genes are TRBV28 and TRBJ1-1, with 7 bases matching TRBD1. Looked up from germline, CDR1 is MDHEN and CDR2 is SYDVKM. The CDR3 length is 15 residues. Losses at the gene ends were 4 bases for V and 5 bases for J; bases not matched to a gene: 10. This CDR3 is CASSSDRVRWTEAFF. CDR3 nucleotide sequence: TGTGCCAGCAGTTCCGACAGGGTAAGGTGGACTGAAGCTTTCTTT.

This clone was seen only once. J is TRBJ1-4 and V is TRBV6-6; weak D call: TRBD1 (5 bases). Trimming shortened V by 7 bases and J by 8 bases, and 17 bases separated the two germline ends. Germline V lookup: CDR1 MNHNY, CDR2 SVGAGI (reference sequence). The CDR3 is made up of 14 amino acids. CDR3 region: CASIPGGEREKLFF. The CDR3 DNA follows: TGTGCCAGCATCCCCGGGGGAGAAAGGGAAAAACTGTTTTTT.

This chain joins TRBV6-2 or TRBV6-3 and TRBJ2-3, with 10 bases aligning to TRBD1. Germline trimming cut 4 bases from V and 6 bases from J; bases unmatched to any gene: 13. This CDR3 has 17 residues. CDR1 is MNHEY, CDR2 SVGEGT, per germline. The CDR3, as DNA: TGTGCCAGCAGTTTCGACCCCGGGACAGGGGACTTGGATACGCAGTATTTT. It encodes CASSFDPGTGDLDTQYF.

Only a few counts were recorded for this clone. The chain links TRBV11-3 to TRBJ2-7; 11 positions match TRBD2. With V trimmed by 5 bases and J by 3 bases, 6 bases remained unmatched. Germline V CDR1 and CDR2: SGHNT, YENEEA. This CDR3 has 15 amino acids. DNA of the CDR3: TGTGCCAGCAGCCCGGGACTAGCGGACGACTACGAGCAGTACTTC. Translated: CASSPGLADDYEQYF.

This rearrangement joins TRBV5-4 to TRBJ2-3; 8 nucleotides match TRBD2. The length of the CDR3 is 16 residues. V lost 4 bases, J lost 9 bases, and 16 bases stayed unmatched. From germline, CDR1 is SGHNT and CDR2 YYREEE (reference sequence). Here the CDR3 DNA reads TGTGCCAGCAGCCCCGGGGTAGCGGGGTCCCCTGGCACGCAGTATTTT. The encoded protein is CASSPGVAGSPGTQYF.

The chain recombines TRBV7-9 with TRBJ1-6, with 10 bases matching TRBD1. This CDR3 is 15 amino acids long. In germline, CDR1 is SEHNR, CDR2 FQNEAQ (reference sequence). Trimming cost V 5 bases and J 6 bases; bases outside gene matches: 4. The CDR3 spells CASSPGTGVNSPLHF. CDR3 DNA sequence: TGTGCCAGCAGCCCAGGGACAGGGGTTAATTCACCCCTCCACTTT.

This rearrangement joins TRBV28 to TRBJ2-7; perhaps TRBD1 as D (6 bases). Germline-derived CDR1 and CDR2 are MDHEN and SYDVKM. This CDR3 spans 14 amino acids. Trimming left V 8 bases short and J 1 base short, with 15 bases between. CDR3 sequence reads: CASGPDRISYEQYF. The CDR3 DNA reads as TGTGCCAGCGGCCCCGACAGGATATCCTACGAGCAGTACTTC.

This clone came up once. V and J are TRBV28 and TRBJ2-1; D ambiguous. CDR3 length equals 13 residues. Germline CDR1 MDHEN, CDR2 SYDVKM. V lost 6 bases to trimming and J lost 5 bases, with 11 bases between them. CDR3 amino acids: CASRFAENNEQFF. CDR3 nucleotide sequence: TGTGCCAGCAGATTCGCGGAGAACAATGAGCAGTTCTTC.

A single count supports this clone. The chain is built from TRBV5-5 and TRBJ2-1; TRBD2 matches 7 bases. The length of the CDR3 is 15 residues. CDR1 is SGHKS and CDR2 is YYEKEE in the germline V gene (reference sequence). V lost 1 base to trimming and J lost 9 bases; unmatched junction nucleotides: 10. The CDR3 reads CASSLSASGMGEQFF. The CDR3 region has the DNA TGTGCCAGCAGCTTGTCGGCTAGCGGCATGGGTGAGCAGTTCTTC.

The gene calls are TRBV28 and TRBJ1-2; possible D gene TRBD1, 6 bases. The germline CDR1 and CDR2 sequences are MDHEN and SYDVKM. The CDR3 is 14 amino acids. The V end was cut by 3 bases, the J end by 0 bases, with 8 bases between. CDR3 region: CASSFGGANYGYTF. The CDR3 DNA is TGTGCCAGCAGTTTTGGGGGCGCTAACTATGGCTACACCTTC.

The rearrangement links TRBV5-1 to TRBJ2-7, with 9 bases fitting TRBD1. The CDR3 is made up of 15 amino acids. V was clipped by 1 base and J by 5 bases; unmatched bases: 7. Germline V gene sequence: CDR1 SGHRS, CDR2 YFSETQ. CDR3 sequence reads: CASSLRGQGVHEQYF. CDR3 sequence (DNA): TGCGCCAGCAGCTTGAGGGGACAGGGAGTCCACGAGCAGTACTTC.

This chain joins TRBV5-1 and TRBJ1-1, with D hard to call. V was trimmed by 0 bases and J by 1 base, leaving 10 bases between them. The germline V gene has CDR1 SGHRS and CDR2 YFSETQ. The length of the CDR3 is 15 residues. For the CDR3, the DNA is TGCGCCAGCAGCTTGGGGAGGCGGGGGAACACTGAAGCTTTCTTT. Protein product: CASSLGRRGNTEAFF.

This clone is a singleton in its sample. This chain joins TRBV5-1 and TRBJ1-3; unclear D gene. In germline, CDR1 is SGHRS, CDR2 YFSETQ. The CDR3 runs 14 residues. V was trimmed by 2 bases and J by 4 bases, leaving 10 bases between them. CDR3 sequence (DNA): TGCGCCAGCAGCTTAGGATCCGGGGGAAACACCATATATTTT. It translates to CASSLGSGGNTIYF.

The V gene is TRBV19, the J gene TRBJ2-7; tentatively, D is TRBD2 (5 bases). Trimming removed 4 bases at V and 2 bases at J, with 12 bases between. This CDR3 comprises 14 residues. Germline CDR1 is LNHDA and CDR2 is SQIVND (reference sequence). The CDR3 reads CASSRSGFPYEQYF. The CDR3 nucleotides are TGTGCCAGTAGTAGAAGCGGTTTTCCCTACGAGCAGTACTTC.

This clone has just a few counts. The CDR3 here is CASSLRQVSGELFF. CDR3 sequence (DNA): TGTGCCAGCAGTTTAAGGCAGGTGTCCGGGGAGCTGTTTTTT. The chain carries TRBV6-2 or TRBV6-3 and TRBJ2-2; D remains unclear. There are 14 residues in the CDR3. With 4 bases removed from V and 6 bases from J, the gap between germline ends came to 12 bases. CDR1 and CDR2 from the germline V gene are MNHEY and SVGEGT.

The chain combines TRBV9 with TRBJ2-3, with D possibly TRBD2 on 6 matching bases. Trimming took 4 bases from V and 5 from J, leaving 20 bases between them. This CDR3 has 16 amino acids. Germline V gene lookup returns CDR1 SGDLS and CDR2 YYNGEE. CDR3 bases: TGTGCCAGCAGCACCTCTCAGGCGGGGTTCCTAGATACGCAGTATTTT. It specifies CASSTSQAGFLDTQYF.

The V call is TRBV27, the J call TRBJ2-1; TRBD2 agrees at 15 bases. V was clipped by 6 bases and J by 8 bases; unmatched bases: 5. The length of the CDR3 is 15 residues. The germline V gene has CDR1 MNHEY and CDR2 SMNVEV (reference sequence). The CDR3 loop is CASRKGLAGGYEQFF. The CDR3 DNA reads TGTGCCAGCAGGAAAGGACTAGCGGGAGGGTATGAGCAGTTCTTC.

The V gene is TRBV5-1, the J gene TRBJ1-2, with a tentative D call TRBD1 (5 bases). Trimming left V 0 bases short and J 3 bases short, with 6 bases between. The CDR3 has 13 amino acids. Germline CDR1 reads SGHRS; CDR2 reads YFSETQ. The CDR3 region has the DNA TGCGCCAGCAGCTTGGGGGGCCACTATGGCTACACCTTC. Translation: CASSLGGHYGYTF.

V is TRBV18 and J is TRBJ1-3, with D perhaps matching TRBD1 (6 bases). Germline lookup yields CDR1 KGHSH and CDR2 LQKENI. CDR3 size: 18 residues. Trimming left V 4 bases short and J 0 bases short, with 19 bases between. DNA for the CDR3: TGTGCCAGCTCACGACTGCCACGACGACAGGTCTCTGGAAACACCATATATTTT. Translating gives CASSRLPRRQVSGNTIYF.

This clone was picked up one time. The rearrangement links TRBV3-1 (or the pseudogene TRBV3-2) to TRBJ1-2; 7 bases agree with TRBD1. Germline V lookup: CDR1 LGHDT, CDR2 YNNKEL (reference sequence). V was clipped by 5 bases and J by 3 bases; unmatched bases: 6. This CDR3 has 14 residues. The chain's CDR3 is CASSERTGYYGYTF. CDR3 nucleotides: TGTGCCAGCAGCGAGAGGACAGGCTACTATGGCTACACCTTC.